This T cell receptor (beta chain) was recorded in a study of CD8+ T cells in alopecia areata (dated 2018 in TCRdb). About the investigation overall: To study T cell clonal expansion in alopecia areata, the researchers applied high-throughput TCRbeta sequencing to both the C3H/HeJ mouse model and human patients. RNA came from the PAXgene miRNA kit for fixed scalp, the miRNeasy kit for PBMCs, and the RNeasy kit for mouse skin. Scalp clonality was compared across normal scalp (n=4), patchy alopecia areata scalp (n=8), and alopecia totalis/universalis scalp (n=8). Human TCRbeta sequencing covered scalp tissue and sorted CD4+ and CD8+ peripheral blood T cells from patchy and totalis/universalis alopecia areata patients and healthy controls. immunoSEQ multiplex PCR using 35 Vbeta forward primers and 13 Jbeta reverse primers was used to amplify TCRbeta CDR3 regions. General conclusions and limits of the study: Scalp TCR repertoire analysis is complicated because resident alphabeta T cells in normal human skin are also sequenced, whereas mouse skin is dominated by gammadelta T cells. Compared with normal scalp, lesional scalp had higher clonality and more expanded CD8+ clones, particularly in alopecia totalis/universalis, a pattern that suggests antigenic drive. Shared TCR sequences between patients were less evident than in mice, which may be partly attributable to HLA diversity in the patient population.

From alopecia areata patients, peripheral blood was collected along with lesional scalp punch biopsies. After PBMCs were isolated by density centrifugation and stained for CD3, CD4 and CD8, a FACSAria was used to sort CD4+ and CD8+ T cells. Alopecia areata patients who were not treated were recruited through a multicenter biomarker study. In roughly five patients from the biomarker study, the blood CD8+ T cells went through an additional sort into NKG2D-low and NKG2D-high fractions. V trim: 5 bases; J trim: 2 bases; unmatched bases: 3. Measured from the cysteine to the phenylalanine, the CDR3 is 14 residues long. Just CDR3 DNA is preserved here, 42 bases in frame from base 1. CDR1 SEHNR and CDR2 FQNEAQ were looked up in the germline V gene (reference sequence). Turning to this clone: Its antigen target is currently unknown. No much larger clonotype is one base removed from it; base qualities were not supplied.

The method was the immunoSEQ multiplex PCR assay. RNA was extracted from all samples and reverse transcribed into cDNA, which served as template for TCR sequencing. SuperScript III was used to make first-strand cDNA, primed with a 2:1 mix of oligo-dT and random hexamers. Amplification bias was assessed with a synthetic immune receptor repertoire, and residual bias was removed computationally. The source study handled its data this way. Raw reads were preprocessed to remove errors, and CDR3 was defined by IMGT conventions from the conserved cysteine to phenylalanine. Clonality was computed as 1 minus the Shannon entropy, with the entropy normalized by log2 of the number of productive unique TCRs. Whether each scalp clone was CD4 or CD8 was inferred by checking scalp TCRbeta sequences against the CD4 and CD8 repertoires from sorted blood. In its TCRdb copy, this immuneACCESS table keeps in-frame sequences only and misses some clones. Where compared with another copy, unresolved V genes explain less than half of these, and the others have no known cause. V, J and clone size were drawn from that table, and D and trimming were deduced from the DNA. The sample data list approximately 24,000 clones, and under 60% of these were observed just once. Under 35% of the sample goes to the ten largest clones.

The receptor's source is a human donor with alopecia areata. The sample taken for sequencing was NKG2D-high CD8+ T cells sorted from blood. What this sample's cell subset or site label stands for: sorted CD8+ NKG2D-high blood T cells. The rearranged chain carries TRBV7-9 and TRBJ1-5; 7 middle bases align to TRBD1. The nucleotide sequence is TGTGCCAGCAGCGCAACAGGGGGCAATCAGCCCCAGCATTTT. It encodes CASSATGGNQPQHF. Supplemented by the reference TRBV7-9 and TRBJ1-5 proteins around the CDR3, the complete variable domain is DTGVSQNPRHKITKRGQNVTFRCDPISEHNRLYWYRQTLGQGPEFLTYFQNEAQLEKSRLLSDRFSAERPKGSFSTLEIQRTEQGDSAMYLCASSATGGNQPQHFGDGTRLSIL.